One and the same sample provided the 5 T cell receptor beta chains below, sequenced in a study of T-cell reconstitution after alpha-beta-depleted transplantation in children. The library targeted TCRbeta and was prepared with unique molecular identifiers. From the PCR reads, TCRdb called clonotypes with MiXCR, one entry per CDR3 protein. The repertoire holds 250,000 or so distinct CDR3 sequences, under 30% seen once, with around 4.8% in the top ten. This specimen was PBMCs, mostly from graft donor cells, taken 360 days after TCRalphabeta/CD19-depleted stem cell transplant. The receptors come from a female patient between 2 and 15 years old who had a stem cell transplant for congenital amegakaryocytic thrombocytopenia, so the T cells may come from the graft donor.

This clonotype turned up a few times. The gene calls are TRBV20-1 and TRBJ2-3; 9 bases are a match to TRBD2. Germline-derived CDR1 and CDR2 are DFQATT and SNEGSKA (reference sequence). The CDR3 contains 15 residues. Trimming at V came to 4 bases and at J to 4 bases, leaving 9 bases not matched to a gene. The CDR3 nucleotides are TGCAGTGCTAAAATCCGCGGGAGGGCGTCAGATACGCAGTATTTT. As protein: CSAKIRGRASDTQYF.

The rearrangement links TRBV6-2 or TRBV6-3 to TRBJ1-5; D may be TRBD1 (6 bases). The CDR3 has 16 residues. Trimming left V 7 bases short and J 0 bases short, with 16 bases between. Germline CDR1 is MNHEY and CDR2 is SVGEGT. CDR3 amino acids: CASNPTGFYSNQPQHF. In DNA, the CDR3 is TGTGCCAGCAACCCGACAGGCTTCTATAGCAATCAGCCCCAGCATTTT.

V is TRBV11-1 and J is TRBJ1-1; D is uncertain. The CDR3 length is 14 residues. Germline CDR1 SGHAT, CDR2 FQDESV (reference sequence). V gave up 1 base and J gave up 3 bases, with 9 bases separating them. The CDR3 coding sequence is TGTGCCAGCAGCTTAGGTCAGGATGACACTGAAGCTTTCTTT. Amino acid sequence: CASSLGQDDTEAFF.

The table lists this clonotype with a few counts. The chain carries TRBV3-1 and TRBJ2-5, with 7 bases aligning to TRBD2. From germline, CDR1 is LGHDT and CDR2 YNNKEL (reference sequence). The CDR3 has 17 amino acids. V shed 4 bases and J 3 bases; nucleotides not matched to a gene: 14. Written as DNA, the CDR3 is TGTGCCAGCAGCCCCGGGGGGATGCGGAGATACGAAGAGACCCAGTACTTC. Translating it yields CASSPGGMRRYEETQYF.

In its sample, this clonotype was seen many times. The chain recombines TRBV29-1 with TRBJ2-5; D gene uncertain. The CDR3 is made up of 13 amino acids. Germline CDR1 is SQVTM and CDR2 is ANQGSEA. V gave up 4 bases and J gave up 6 bases, with 15 bases separating them. The DNA for the CDR3 is TGCAGCGTTGCGGACGGCTCCTTCCAGACCCAGTACTTC. This translates into CSVADGSFQTQYF.